The 20 T cell receptor beta chains below all came from one sample that was sequenced in a study of blood T cell repertoires in COVID-19. Clones were read by immunoSEQ multiplex PCR, and TCRdb kept only the in-frame ones, dropping some. The sample records fewer than 250,000 clones, around nine tenths being singletons. The sequenced sample consisted of peripheral blood. These receptor sequences come from a man aged 60 to 69 with acute or convalescent COVID-19.

V usage is TRBV12-5 and J usage is TRBJ2-3, with a possible D match to TRBD2 (5 bases). Looked up from germline, CDR1 is LGHNT and CDR2 is FRNRAP. This CDR3 has 14 residues. Trimming cost V 2 bases and J 4 bases, with 10 bases left between them. Written as DNA, the CDR3 is TGTGCTAGTGGTTTGTCAGGAGGATCAGATACGCAGTATTTT. Translation gives CASGLSGGSDTQYF.

The V and J genes are TRBV13 and TRBJ1-2; D possibly corresponds to TRBD1 (5 bases). The ends were cut back, 5 bases at V and 6 bases at J, with 13 bases in the middle. The V gene's germline CDR1 is PRHDT and CDR2 FYEKMQ (reference sequence). The CDR3 length is 13 residues. The CDR3 DNA is TGTGCCAGCAGCCTCTGGCGGGGGGATGGCTACACCTTC. It specifies CASSLWRGDGYTF.

J is TRBJ2-1 and V is TRBV24-1, with 9 bases identical to TRBD1. The germline V gene encodes CDR1 KGHDR and CDR2 SFDVKD. This CDR3 is 15 amino acids long. Trimming at V came to 8 bases and at J to 5 bases, leaving 9 bases not matched to a gene. CDR3 in DNA: TGTGCCACCACCCAAGGACAGGGGACTAACAATGAGCAGTTCTTC. Residues: CATTQGQGTNNEQFF.

The chain joins TRBV29-1 to TRBJ1-4; D is ambiguous. Trimming removed 7 bases from V and 3 bases from J, with 12 bases in between. The CDR3 is 13 residues long. CDR1 SQVTM and CDR2 ANQGSEA come from the germline V gene. The CDR3 sequence: CSAERDSNEKLFF. The CDR3, as DNA: TGCAGCGCCGAACGAGACTCTAATGAAAAACTGTTTTTT.

The chain carries TRBV7-9 and TRBJ2-1; D is unresolved. Deletions cut 0 bases from V and 2 bases from J, with 11 bases between. Germline V CDR1 and CDR2: SEHNR, FQNEAQ (reference sequence). This CDR3 has 16 amino acids. CDR3 in amino acids: CASSLALVQAYNEQFF. In DNA form, the CDR3 reads TGTGCCAGCAGCTTAGCGCTCGTCCAGGCCTACAATGAGCAGTTCTTC. The variable domain in full, with the rest retrieved from reference TRBV7-9 and TRBJ2-1, is DTGVSQNPRHKITKRGQNVTFRCDPISEHNRLYWYRQTLGQGPEFLTYFQNEAQLEKSRLLSDRFSAERPKGSFSTLEIQRTEQGDSAMYLCASSLALVQAYNEQFFGPGTRLTVL.

The CDR3 nucleotides are TGTGCCAGCTCTTCGCCCACTAGCGGGGGGGTTTATAGCACAGATACGCAGTATTTT. Protein sequence: CASSSPTSGGVYSTDTQYF. This sequence joins TRBV7-9 and TRBJ2-3; 13 bases map to TRBD2. CDR1 SEHNR and CDR2 FQNEAQ come from the germline V gene (reference sequence). Losses at the gene ends were 8 bases for V and 0 bases for J; bases not matched to a gene: 14. This CDR3 has 19 residues.

The J gene is TRBJ2-7, the V gene TRBV30; 12 nucleotides align to TRBD1. From germline, CDR1 is GTSNPN and CDR2 SVGIG (reference sequence). The CDR3 runs 15 residues. Unmatched junction bases numbered 3, after V lost 1 base and J lost 2 bases. The CDR3 region has the DNA TGTGCCTGGAGTGGAGGGACAGGGGGCGCCTACGAGCAGTACTTC. Translating it yields CAWSGGTGGAYEQYF.

V is TRBV19 and J is TRBJ2-1; tentative D call: TRBD2 (6 bases). CDR1 is LNHDA and CDR2 is SQIVND in the germline V gene (reference sequence). Trimming shortened V by 3 bases and J by 8 bases, and 17 bases separated the two germline ends. The CDR3 totals 15 residues. In DNA form, the CDR3 reads TGTGCCAGTAGTATCGTCGGGGGAAGGTCTCATGAGCAGTTCTTC. Its translation: CASSIVGGRSHEQFF.

CDR3 sequence: CASSPKRVQPQHF. DNA of the CDR3: TGTGCCAGCAGTCCCAAGAGGGTTCAGCCCCAGCATTTT. The rearrangement uses TRBV12-3 or TRBV12-4 and TRBJ1-5; D uncertain. CDR3 length: 13 residues. V was shortened by 5 bases and J by 6 bases, with 11 bases between the two germline ends.

The chain is built from TRBV29-1 and TRBJ2-2, with D maybe TRBD1 (8 bases). V lost 7 bases and J lost 0, with 18 bases in between. Germline V gene sequence: CDR1 SQVTM, CDR2 ANQGSEA. The CDR3 covers 16 residues. The CDR3 DNA reads as TGCAGCGGGAAAACAGGGGGGACTACGAACACCGGGGAGCTGTTTTTT. It encodes CSGKTGGTTNTGELFF.

This chain uses TRBV18 with TRBJ2-7, with TRBD2 matching over 11 bases. The V and J ends lost 6 bases and 13 bases, in that order; junction bases with no gene match: 23. Germline V gene lookup returns CDR1 KGHSH and CDR2 LQKENI. CDR3 length: 17 residues. In DNA form, the CDR3 reads TGTGCCAGCTCTAAAGGGGCGGAAGCTAGCGGGGGGCCACATCTTTACTTC. This translates into CASSKGAEASGGPHLYF.

The V gene is TRBV7-3, the J gene TRBJ2-1; TRBD2 matches 14 bases. The CDR3 is 17 amino acids. From germline, CDR1 is SGHTA and CDR2 FQGTGA. J lost 5 bases, V lost 5 bases, and 8 bases had no gene match. The CDR3: CASSPRTSGGPNNEQFF. In DNA form, the CDR3 reads TGTGCCAGCAGCCCAAGGACTAGCGGGGGGCCAAACAATGAGCAGTTCTTC.

The gene calls are TRBV9 and TRBJ2-3; perhaps TRBD1 as D (5 bases). CDR3 size: 16 residues. V lost 1 base and J 0 bases, leaving 12 bases between the germline ends. Looked up from germline, CDR1 is SGDLS and CDR2 is YYNGEE. The CDR3 nucleotides read TGTGCCAGCAGCGTATCCTGGGGCCCAAGCACAGATACGCAGTATTTT. Its protein product is CASSVSWGPSTDTQYF. The full variable domain, rest sourced from reference TRBV9 and TRBJ2-3, is DSGVTQTPKHLITATGQRVTLRCSPRSGDLSVYWYQQSLDQGLQFLIQYYNGEERAKGNILERFSAQQFPDLHSELNLSSLELGDSALYFCASSVSWGPSTDTQYFGPGTRLTVL.

This rearrangement joins TRBV19 to TRBJ2-5; D gene uncertain. The CDR3 runs 15 residues. Trimming stripped 3 bases from V and 5 bases from J, with 16 bases between. In germline, CDR1 is LNHDA, CDR2 SQIVND (reference sequence). The CDR3 protein is CASSIHGRPEETQYF. CDR3 bases: TGTGCCAGTAGTATTCACGGCAGACCGGAGGAGACCCAGTACTTC.

The V and J genes are TRBV27 and TRBJ1-5; no reliable D call. Between the trimmed V and J ends, which lost 5 bases and 6 bases, there was a span of 11 bases. The CDR3 is 13 residues long. CDR1 and CDR2 from the germline V gene are MNHEY and SMNVEV (reference sequence). The CDR3 DNA is TGTGCCAGCAGTCCTAAGGACTCTCAGCCCCAGCATTTT. Its translation is CASSPKDSQPQHF.

J is TRBJ2-5 and V is TRBV15; the D is unclear. Looked up from germline, CDR1 is LNHNV and CDR2 is YYDKDF (reference sequence). CDR3 size: 13 residues. Trimming pared 1 base from V and 5 bases from J, leaving 8 bases between. DNA for the CDR3: TGTGCCACCAGCAGAGCTGTCGAGGAGACCCAGTACTTC. Encoded protein: CATSRAVEETQYF.

The genes are TRBV27 and TRBJ2-2; 10 nucleotides line up with TRBD1. Germline CDR1 MNHEY, CDR2 SMNVEV (reference sequence). J was trimmed by 7 bases and V by 6 bases; bases with no gene match: 14. The CDR3 sequence is 17 residues long. The CDR3 loop reads CASSQRQGALLYGELFF. The CDR3 bases are TGTGCCAGCAGCCAAAGACAGGGGGCGCTTTTATACGGGGAGCTGTTTTTT.

The chain uses TRBV7-2 and TRBJ2-7; 8 positions match TRBD2. Germline trimming cut 3 bases from V and 6 bases from J; bases unmatched to any gene: 13. The CDR3 extends over 16 amino acids. Germline lookup yields CDR1 SGHTA and CDR2 FQGNSA. The CDR3: CASSFDSMSGGLEQYF. In DNA form, the CDR3 reads TGTGCCAGCAGCTTCGACTCCATGTCGGGGGGGCTCGAGCAGTACTTC.

This chain connects TRBV28 to TRBJ2-7; 10 bases fit TRBD1. J gave up 4 bases and V 5 bases, and 11 bases lay outside the gene matches. This CDR3 region has 16 residues. The germline gives CDR1 MDHEN, CDR2 SYDVKM. Here the CDR3 DNA reads TGTGCCAGCAGTGCAACCGACAGGGGGCGTTGGTACGAGCAGTACTTC. Translating gives CASSATDRGRWYEQYF.

The V and J genes are TRBV6-5 and TRBJ1-1; D perhaps matches TRBD1 (6 bases). Germline V gene sequence: CDR1 MNHEY, CDR2 SVGAGI. V was pared by 0 bases and J by 1 base, with 9 bases between. The CDR3 covers 15 residues. CDR3 residues: CASSYSQGRNTEAFF. CDR3 DNA sequence: TGTGCCAGCAGTTACTCGCAGGGGAGGAACACTGAAGCTTTCTTT.